This T cell receptor (beta chain) was profiled in a study of beta chain features in type 1 diabetes. Germline CDR1 and CDR2: SGHVS and FQNEAQ. Trimming removed 5 bases at V and 5 bases at J, with 19 bases between. This CDR3 has 16 amino acids. As every portion of the isolated RNA was reverse transcribed, the sequencing read expressed TCRB transcripts. This table comes from immunoSEQ multiplex PCR, and its TCRdb copy is limited to in-frame clones, with some not included. This table has about 370,000 clones, about 15% appearing once. General study findings and limits: Moderately but significantly shorter TCRB CDR3s were found in Type 1 diabetes patients in all four CD4+ subsets. A PCR bias possibly favoring shorter templates would apply equally to patients and controls.

Remarks on this clone: Its antigen is still unknown.

The receptor comes from a woman under 30 in good health. The sequenced sample was naive CD4+ T cells from blood. V gene TRBV7-8 combines with J gene TRBJ1-5; D gene unclear. CDR3 nucleotides: TGTGCCAGCAGCGGCGTCGGCAGGTCGATTCATCAGCCCCAGCATTTT. Amino acids: CASSGVGRSIHQPQHF.